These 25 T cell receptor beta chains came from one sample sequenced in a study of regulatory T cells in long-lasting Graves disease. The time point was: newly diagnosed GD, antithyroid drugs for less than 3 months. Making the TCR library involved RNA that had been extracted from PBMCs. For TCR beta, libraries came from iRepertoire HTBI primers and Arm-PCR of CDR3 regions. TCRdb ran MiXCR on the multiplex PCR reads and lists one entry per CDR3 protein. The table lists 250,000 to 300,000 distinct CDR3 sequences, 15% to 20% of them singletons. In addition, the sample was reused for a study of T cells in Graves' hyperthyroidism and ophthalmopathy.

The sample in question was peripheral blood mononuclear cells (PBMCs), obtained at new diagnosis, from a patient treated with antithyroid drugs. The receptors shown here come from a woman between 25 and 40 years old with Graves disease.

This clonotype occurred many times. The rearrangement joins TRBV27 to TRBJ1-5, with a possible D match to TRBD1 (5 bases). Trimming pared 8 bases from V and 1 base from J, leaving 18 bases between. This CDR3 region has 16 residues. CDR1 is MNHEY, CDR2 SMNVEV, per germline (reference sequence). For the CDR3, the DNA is TGTGCCAGCGGAGGGAATCTCGGGGCGAGCAATCAGCCCCAGCATTTT. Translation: CASGGNLGASNQPQHF.

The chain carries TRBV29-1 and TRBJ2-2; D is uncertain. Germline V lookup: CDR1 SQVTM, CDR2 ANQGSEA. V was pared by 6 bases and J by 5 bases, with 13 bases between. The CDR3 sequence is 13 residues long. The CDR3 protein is CSVPRRETGELFF. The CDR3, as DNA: TGCAGCGTCCCCCGGCGCGAGACCGGGGAGCTGTTTTTT.

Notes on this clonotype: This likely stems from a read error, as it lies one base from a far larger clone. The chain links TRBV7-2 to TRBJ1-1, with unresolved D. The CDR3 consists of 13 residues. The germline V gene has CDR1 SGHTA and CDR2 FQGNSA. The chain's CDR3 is CVSSLLSNTEAFF. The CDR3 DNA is TGTGTCAGCAGCTTACTATCGAACACTGAAGCTTTCTTT.

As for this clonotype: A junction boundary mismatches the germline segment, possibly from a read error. The CDR3 loop reads CAGSLRTGRETQYF. Here the CDR3 DNA reads TGTGCCGGCAGCTTACGGACAGGGAGAGAGACCCAGTACTTC. This chain links TRBV11-2 with TRBJ2-5, with 8 nucleotides matching TRBD1. There are 14 residues in the CDR3. Per germline, CDR1 SGHAT and CDR2 FQNNGV. The full variable domain, completed using reference TRBV11-2 and TRBJ2-5, is EAGVAQSPRYKIIEKRQSVAFWCNPISGHATLYWYQQILGQGPKLLIQFQNNGVVDDSQLPKDRFSAERLKGVDSTLKIQPAKLEDSAVYLCAGSLRTGRETQYFGPGTRLLVL.

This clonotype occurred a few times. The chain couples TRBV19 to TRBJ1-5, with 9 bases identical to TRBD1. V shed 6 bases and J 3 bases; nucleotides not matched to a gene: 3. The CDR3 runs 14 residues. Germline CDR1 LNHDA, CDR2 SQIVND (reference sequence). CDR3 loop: CASRDRGANQPQHF. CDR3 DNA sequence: TGTGCCAGTAGGGACAGGGGCGCCAATCAGCCCCAGCATTTT. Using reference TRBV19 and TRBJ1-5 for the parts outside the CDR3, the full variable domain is DGGITQSPKYLFRKEGQNVTLSCEQNLNHDAMYWYRQDPGQGLRLIYYSQIVNDFQKGDIAEGYSVSREKKESFPLTVTSAQKNPTAFYLCASRDRGANQPQHFGDGTRLSIL.

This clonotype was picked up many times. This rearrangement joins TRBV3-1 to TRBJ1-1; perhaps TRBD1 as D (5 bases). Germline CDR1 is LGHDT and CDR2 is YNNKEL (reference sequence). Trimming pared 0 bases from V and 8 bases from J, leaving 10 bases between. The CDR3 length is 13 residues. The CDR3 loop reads CASSQDQGVEAFF. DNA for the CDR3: TGTGCCAGCAGCCAAGATCAGGGAGTCGAAGCTTTCTTT.

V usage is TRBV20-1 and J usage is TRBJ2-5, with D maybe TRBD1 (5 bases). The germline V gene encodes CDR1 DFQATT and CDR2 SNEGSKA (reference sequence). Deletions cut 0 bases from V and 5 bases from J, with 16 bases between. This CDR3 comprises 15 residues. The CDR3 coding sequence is TGCAGTGCTAGAGATTGGACACTGACCCGGGAGACCCAGTACTTC. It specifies CSARDWTLTRETQYF.

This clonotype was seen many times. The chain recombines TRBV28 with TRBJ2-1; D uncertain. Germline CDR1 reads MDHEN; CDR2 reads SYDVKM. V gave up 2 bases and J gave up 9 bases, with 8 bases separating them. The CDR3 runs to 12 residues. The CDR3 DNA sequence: TGTGCCAGCAGTTTACAGGCACTTGAGCAGTTCTTC. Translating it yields CASSLQALEQFF.

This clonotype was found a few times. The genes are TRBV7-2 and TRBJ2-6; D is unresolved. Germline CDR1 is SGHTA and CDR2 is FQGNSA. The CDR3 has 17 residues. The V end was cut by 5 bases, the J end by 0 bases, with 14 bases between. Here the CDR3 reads CASSRSYLSSGANVLTF. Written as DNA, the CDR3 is TGTGCCAGCAGCCGAAGTTATCTAAGCTCTGGGGCCAACGTCCTGACTTTC.

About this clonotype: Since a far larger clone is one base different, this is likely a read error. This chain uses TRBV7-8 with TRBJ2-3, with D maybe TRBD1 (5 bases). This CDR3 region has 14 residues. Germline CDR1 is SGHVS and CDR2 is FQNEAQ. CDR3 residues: CASSLGRDRNTHYF. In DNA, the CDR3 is TGTGCCAGCAGCTTAGGCAGGGATCGAAATACGCACTATTTT.

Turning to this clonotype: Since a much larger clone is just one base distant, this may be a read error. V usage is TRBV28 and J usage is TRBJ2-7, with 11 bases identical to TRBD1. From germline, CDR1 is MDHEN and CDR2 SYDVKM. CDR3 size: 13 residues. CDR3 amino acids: CAGRGDRGGEQYF. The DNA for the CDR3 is TGTGCCGGCAGGGGGGACAGGGGGGGTGAGCAGTACTTC.

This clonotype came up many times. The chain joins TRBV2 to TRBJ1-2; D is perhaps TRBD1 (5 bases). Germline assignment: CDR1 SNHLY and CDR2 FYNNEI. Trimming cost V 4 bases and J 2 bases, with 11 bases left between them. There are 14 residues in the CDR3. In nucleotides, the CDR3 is TGTGCCAGCAGTGGCAGGCGGGGGAACTATGGCTACACCTTC. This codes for CASSGRRGNYGYTF.

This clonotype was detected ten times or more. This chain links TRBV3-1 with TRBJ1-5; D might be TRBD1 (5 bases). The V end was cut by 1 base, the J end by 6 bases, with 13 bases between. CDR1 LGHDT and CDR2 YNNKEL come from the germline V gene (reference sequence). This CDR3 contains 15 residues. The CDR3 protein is CASSQGGADSQPQHF. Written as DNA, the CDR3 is TGTGCCAGCAGCCAAGGAGGGGCGGACTCTCAGCCCCAGCATTTT.

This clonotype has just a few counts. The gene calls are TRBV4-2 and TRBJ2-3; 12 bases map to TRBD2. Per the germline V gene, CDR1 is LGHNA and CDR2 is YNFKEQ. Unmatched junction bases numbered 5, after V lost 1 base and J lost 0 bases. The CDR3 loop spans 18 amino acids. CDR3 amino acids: CASSQGLAGGASTDTQYF. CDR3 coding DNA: TGTGCCAGCAGCCAAGGGCTAGCGGGGGGGGCTAGCACAGATACGCAGTATTTT.

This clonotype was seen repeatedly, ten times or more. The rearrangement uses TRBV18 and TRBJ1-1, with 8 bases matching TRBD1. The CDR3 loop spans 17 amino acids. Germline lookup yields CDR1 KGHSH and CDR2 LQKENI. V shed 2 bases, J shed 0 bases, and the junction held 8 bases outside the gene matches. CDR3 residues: CASSPTPYRGMNTEAFF. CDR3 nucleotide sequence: TGTGCCAGCTCACCAACTCCTTACAGGGGGATGAACACTGAAGCTTTCTTT. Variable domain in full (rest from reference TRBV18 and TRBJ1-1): NAGVMQNPRHLVRRRGQEARLRCSPMKGHSHVYWYRQLPEEGLKFMVYLQKENIIDESGMPKERFSAEFPKEGPSILRIQQVVRGDSAAYFCASSPTPYRGMNTEAFFGQGTRLTVV.

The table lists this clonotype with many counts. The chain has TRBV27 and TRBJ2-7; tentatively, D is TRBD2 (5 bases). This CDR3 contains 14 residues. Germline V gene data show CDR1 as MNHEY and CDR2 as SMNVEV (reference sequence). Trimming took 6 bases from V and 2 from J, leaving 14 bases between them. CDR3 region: CASSLTPGTYEQYF. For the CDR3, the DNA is TGTGCCAGCAGCTTGACCCCCGGGACCTACGAGCAGTACTTC.

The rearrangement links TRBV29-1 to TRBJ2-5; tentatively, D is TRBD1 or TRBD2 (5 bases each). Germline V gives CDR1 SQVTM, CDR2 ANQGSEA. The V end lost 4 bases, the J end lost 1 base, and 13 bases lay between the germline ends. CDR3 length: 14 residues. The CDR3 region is CSVVPHGAQETQYF. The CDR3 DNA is TGCAGCGTTGTGCCTCACGGGGCCCAAGAGACCCAGTACTTC.

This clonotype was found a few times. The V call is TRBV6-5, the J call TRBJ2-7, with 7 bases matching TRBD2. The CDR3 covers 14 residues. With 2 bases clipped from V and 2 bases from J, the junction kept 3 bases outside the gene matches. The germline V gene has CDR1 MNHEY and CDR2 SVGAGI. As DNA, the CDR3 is TGTGCCAGCAGTTACCAGCGGGGACCCTACGAGCAGTACTTC. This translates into CASSYQRGPYEQYF.

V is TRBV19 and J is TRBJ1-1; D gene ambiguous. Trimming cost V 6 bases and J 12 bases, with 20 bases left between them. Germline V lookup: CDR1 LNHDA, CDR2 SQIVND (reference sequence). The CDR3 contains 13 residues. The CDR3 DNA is TGTGCCAGTAGCCAAACTGGAGAGGGCTCGCCTTTCTTT. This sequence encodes CASSQTGEGSPFF. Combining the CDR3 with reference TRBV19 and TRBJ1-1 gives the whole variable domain DGGITQSPKYLFRKEGQNVTLSCEQNLNHDAMYWYRQDPGQGLRLIYYSQIVNDFQKGDIAEGYSVSREKKESFPLTVTSAQKNPTAFYLCASSQTGEGSPFFGQGTRLTVV.

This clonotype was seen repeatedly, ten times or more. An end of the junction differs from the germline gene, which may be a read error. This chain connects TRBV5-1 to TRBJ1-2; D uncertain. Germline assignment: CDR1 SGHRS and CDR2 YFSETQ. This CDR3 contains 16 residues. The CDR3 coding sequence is TGTGCCAGCAGCTTAGTTTTCCGAGACGGGGACTATGGCTACACCTTC. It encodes CASSLVFRDGDYGYTF.

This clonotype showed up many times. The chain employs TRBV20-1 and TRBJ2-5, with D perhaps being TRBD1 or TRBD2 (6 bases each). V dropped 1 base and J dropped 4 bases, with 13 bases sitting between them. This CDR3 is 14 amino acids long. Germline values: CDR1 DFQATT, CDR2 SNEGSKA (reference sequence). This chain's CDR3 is CSARGWGAGETQYF. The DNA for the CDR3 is TGCAGTGCTAGAGGGTGGGGGGCGGGAGAGACCCAGTACTTC.

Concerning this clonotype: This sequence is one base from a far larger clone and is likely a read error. The CDR3 DNA is TGCGCCAGCAGCTCAGGGTTTCACGAGCAGTTCTTC. Its protein is CASSSGFHEQFF. V is TRBV5-1 and J is TRBJ2-1; perhaps TRBD1 as D (5 bases). CDR3 length: 12 amino acids. The germline gives CDR1 SGHRS, CDR2 YFSETQ. The V end was cut by 3 bases, the J end by 10 bases, with 11 bases between.

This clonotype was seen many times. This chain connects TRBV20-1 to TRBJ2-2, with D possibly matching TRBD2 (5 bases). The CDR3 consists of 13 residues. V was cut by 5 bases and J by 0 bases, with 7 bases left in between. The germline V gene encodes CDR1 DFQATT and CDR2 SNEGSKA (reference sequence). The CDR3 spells CSASGTNTGELFF. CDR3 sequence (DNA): TGCAGTGCTTCGGGAACGAACACCGGGGAGCTGTTTTTT.

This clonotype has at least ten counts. CDR3: CASSLQGTNYGYTF. The CDR3 DNA reads as TGTGCCAGCAGCTTACAGGGTACCAACTATGGCTACACCTTC. The chain joins TRBV11-2 to TRBJ1-2; a weak D match, TRBD1 (5 bases). V dropped 2 bases and J dropped 2 bases, with 9 bases sitting between them. The CDR3 covers 14 residues. Germline lookup yields CDR1 SGHAT and CDR2 FQNNGV.

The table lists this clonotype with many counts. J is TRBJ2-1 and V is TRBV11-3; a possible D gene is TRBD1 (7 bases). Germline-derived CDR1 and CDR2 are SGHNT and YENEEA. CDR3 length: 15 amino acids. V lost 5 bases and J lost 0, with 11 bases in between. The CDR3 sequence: CASSPGGNSYNEQFF. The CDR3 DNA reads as TGTGCCAGCAGCCCAGGGGGGAACTCCTACAATGAGCAGTTCTTC.